This is a list of T cell receptor beta chains from one sample in a study of T cells after yellow fever vaccination. TCRdb ran MiXCR on the 5' RACE reads and lists one entry per CDR3 protein. The table includes around 530,000 distinct CDR3 sequences, around 16% detected once. Specimen: PBMCs, collected around 5 days after the first yellow fever vaccination. The receptors derive from a man younger than 35 who received the YFV17D yellow fever vaccine. Both conserved end residues are part of each CDR3. Each record gives: CDR3 protein, CDR3 DNA, clone size, CDR3 length, D gene, J gene, V gene. The D gene is left open where the match is weak. Rows give clone size only sometimes, using once, few, many, or a class for an expanded clone.

CASSQDIGKGITDTQYF,TGCGCCAGCAGCCAAGATATCGGGAAGGGGATAACAGATACGCAGTATTTT,-,17,-,TRBJ2-3,TRBV4-3
CASSQSGGYTDTQYF,TGTGCCAGCAGCCAAAGCGGGGGATACACAGATACGCAGTATTTT,few,15,TRBD2,TRBJ2-3,TRBV5-6
CASSFAAGLAGQETQYF,TGTGCCAGCAGTTTCGCAGCGGGACTAGCGGGTCAAGAGACCCAGTACTTC,-,17,TRBD2,TRBJ2-5,TRBV13
CSCAHRGRPYGYTF,TGCAGTTGTGCGCACAGGGGGCGTCCGTATGGCTACACCTTC,-,14,TRBD1,TRBJ1-2,TRBV20-1
CASGTPGPYNYGYTF,TGCGCCAGCGGAACCCCTGGACCCTATAACTATGGCTACACCTTC,few,15,-,TRBJ1-2,TRBV4-1
CASSLVGQGPDTQYF,TGTGCCAGCAGTTTAGTAGGCCAGGGTCCAGATACGCAGTATTTT,-,15,-,TRBJ2-3,TRBV12-3/TRBV12-4
CASSLGTGAEETQYF,TGCGCCAGCAGCTTAGGGACAGGGGCCGAAGAGACCCAGTACTTC,many,15,TRBD1,TRBJ2-5,TRBV5-1
CASSENGGWGEQYF,TGTGCCAGCAGTGAAAACGGGGGATGGGGGGAGCAGTACTTC,few,14,-,TRBJ2-7,TRBV25-1
CATGTGEADTQYF,TGTGCCACCGGAACAGGGGAAGCAGATACGCAGTATTTT,few,13,TRBD1,TRBJ2-3,TRBV10-3
CASRDTLGETQYF,TGTGCCAGCAGGGACACCTTGGGGGAGACCCAGTACTTC,many,13,-,TRBJ2-5,TRBV12-3/TRBV12-4
CASSLLAGGQGEQFF,TGTGCCAGCAGCTTACTAGCGGGGGGCCAGGGTGAGCAGTTCTTC,few,15,TRBD2,TRBJ2-1,TRBV7-2
CASSQVTFLLSPLHF,TGCGCCAGCAGCCAAGTGACATTCCTTCTTTCACCCCTCCACTTT,-,15,-,TRBJ1-6,TRBV4-1
CASSLRDPRVQETQYF,TGTGCCAGCAGTTTACGGGACCCGAGGGTTCAAGAGACCCAGTACTTC,once,16,-,TRBJ2-5,TRBV27
CASLSRFASSYNEQFF,TGTGCCAGCTTGTCCCGGTTTGCTAGCTCCTACAATGAGCAGTTCTTC,few,16,-,TRBJ2-1,TRBV27
CASSQPQRDRGGTEAFF,TGTGCCAGCAGCCAGCCCCAAAGAGACAGGGGTGGAACTGAAGCTTTCTTT,-,17,TRBD1,TRBJ1-1,TRBV11-2
CASSQDSPDRGWNSPLHF,TGCGCCAGCAGCCAAGACTCACCTGACAGGGGGTGGAATTCACCCCTCCACTTT,-,18,TRBD1,TRBJ1-6,TRBV4-1
CASSSPRKRGRNEQFF,TGTGCCAGCAGTTCCCCCCGGAAGCGGGGGCGCAATGAGCAGTTCTTC,-,16,TRBD2,TRBJ2-1,TRBV12-3/TRBV12-4
CASSDPMTETQYF,TGTGCCAGCAGTGATCCTATGACCGAGACCCAGTACTTC,-,13,-,TRBJ2-5,TRBV6-1
CASSGLAVYEQYF,TGTGCCAGCAGCGGACTAGCGGTTTACGAGCAGTACTTC,-,13,TRBD2,TRBJ2-7,TRBV7-8
CSARGAGETQYF,TGCAGTGCTAGAGGGGCAGGGGAGACCCAGTACTTC,many,12,-,TRBJ2-5,TRBV20-1
CASSHEKRPADTQYF,TGCGCCAGCAGCCATGAGAAGCGGCCAGCGGACACGCAGTATTTT,few,15,-,TRBJ2-3,TRBV4-3
CASSIPGQGYNEQFF,TGTGCCAGCAGCATTCCGGGACAGGGATACAATGAGCAGTTCTTC,few,15,TRBD1,TRBJ2-1,TRBV5-4
CASSEGGTGKEKLFF,TGTGCCAGCAGTGAAGGCGGGACAGGGAAAGAAAAACTGTTTTTT,-,15,TRBD1,TRBJ1-4,TRBV2
CASSIRGKAFF,TGTGCCAGCAGCATTAGGGGGAAAGCTTTCTTT,few,11,-,TRBJ1-1,TRBV7-2
CASRMPGAYEQYF,TGTGCCAGCAGGATGCCTGGGGCCTACGAGCAGTACTTC,-,13,-,TRBJ2-7,TRBV12-3/TRBV12-4
CASSQLRDSATDTQYF,TGTGCCAGCAGCCAACTCCGGGACAGCGCCACAGATACGCAGTATTTT,many,16,TRBD1,TRBJ2-3,TRBV5-8
CASSQGGAYGYTF,TGTGCCAGCAGCCAAGGGGGGGCCTATGGCTACACCTTC,few,13,-,TRBJ1-2,TRBV3-1
CASSLGTSGGHEQFF,TGCGCCAGCAGCTTAGGTACTAGCGGGGGGCATGAGCAGTTCTTC,-,15,TRBD2,TRBJ2-1,TRBV5-1
CSAGQGAVYGYTF,TGCAGTGCCGGACAGGGGGCCGTCTATGGCTACACCTTC,few,13,TRBD1,TRBJ1-2,TRBV20-1
CASSVIAGGPTDTQYF,TGTGCCAGCAGCGTTATAGCGGGGGGGCCCACAGATACGCAGTATTTT,-,16,TRBD2,TRBJ2-3,TRBV9
CASRGGLTEVEQFF,TGTGCCAGCAGGGGGGGACTTACAGAGGTTGAGCAGTTCTTC,few,14,-,TRBJ2-1,TRBV7-6
CASSLVVRAGSTGELFF,TGTGCCAGCAGCTTGGTAGTCAGGGCTGGGAGCACCGGGGAGCTGTTTTTT,-,17,-,TRBJ2-2,TRBV5-8
CASSRSGTTDTQYF,TGTGCCAGCAGTCGCTCCGGCACCACAGATACGCAGTATTTT,few,14,-,TRBJ2-3,TRBV6-2/TRBV6-3
CASSLEDTQYF,TGCGCCAGCAGCTTGGAAGATACGCAGTATTTT,many,11,-,TRBJ2-3,TRBV5-1
CATSDGGDGQENEKLFF,TGTGCCACCAGTGATGGGGGGGACGGACAGGAGAATGAAAAGCTGTTTTTT,-,17,TRBD1,TRBJ1-4,TRBV24-1
CASTRRLAGNWELFF,TGTGCCAGCACCCGACGACTAGCGGGGAACTGGGAGCTGTTTTTT,-,15,TRBD2,TRBJ2-2,TRBV7-2
CASSVTGSDAGANVLTF,TGTGCCAGCAGCGTAACAGGGTCCGATGCTGGGGCCAACGTCCTGACTTTC,-,17,-,TRBJ2-6,TRBV9
CAISDGGQGQETQYF,TGTGCCATCAGTGATGGGGGACAGGGGCAAGAGACCCAGTACTTC,-,15,TRBD1,TRBJ2-5,TRBV10-3
CASSPEIANYGYTF,TGTGCCAGCAGCCCGGAGATTGCTAACTATGGCTACACCTTC,few,14,-,TRBJ1-2,TRBV7-9
CASSSSTRNEKLFF,TGTGCCAGCAGCTCGTCGACCAGGAATGAAAAACTGTTTTTT,few,14,-,TRBJ1-4,TRBV11-2
CASGGQSSYNSPLHF,TGTGCCAGCGGGGGACAAAGCTCCTATAATTCACCCCTCCACTTT,-,15,-,TRBJ1-6,TRBV12-3/TRBV12-4
CASSEGQGVWTEKLFF,TGCGCCAGCAGCGAGGGACAGGGAGTTTGGACTGAAAAACTGTTTTTT,-,16,TRBD1,TRBJ1-4,TRBV5-1
CASSLGPLGEQETQYF,TGTGCCAGCAGTCTTGGACCCTTAGGAGAACAAGAGACCCAGTACTTC,few,16,-,TRBJ2-5,TRBV6-1
CASRSGTGGNTIYF,TGTGCCAGCAGATCCGGGACGGGCGGAAACACCATATATTTT,-,14,-,TRBJ1-3,TRBV6-1
CASSSKSGGPTEQYF,TGTGCCAGCAGCTCCAAGAGCGGGGGGCCCACCGAGCAGTACTTC,-,15,TRBD2,TRBJ2-7,TRBV7-2
CASSLQGDYGYTF,TGCGCCAGCAGCTTACAGGGAGACTATGGCTACACCTTC,many,13,-,TRBJ1-2,TRBV18